This T cell receptor (beta chain) was retrieved from a study of shared clonotypes between healthy human individuals. CD4+ cells underwent separation, giving CD45RA+ naive and CD45RA-negative memory subsets. Data came from immunoSEQ multiplex PCR; TCRdb stores just in-frame clones and leaves some out. The data show around 2.5 million clones, approximately 93% seen once. The CDR3 loop spans 15 amino acids. V was pared by 4 bases and J by 9 bases, with 12 bases of the junction left unmatched. The germline V gene encodes CDR1 MNHNS and CDR2 SASEGT. This TCR was recovered from a man aged 18 to 30 in good health. Some clones in this sample may be carry-over from other donors' samples. V and J are TRBV6-1 and TRBJ2-5; 9 positions match TRBD1. Sequenced sample: naive CD4+ T cells from PBMCs. Subset reported: CD45RA+ positively selected. CDR3 DNA sequence: TGTGCCAGCAGTGCCAGTCGGACAGGGGACGCGTCCCAGTACTTC. Translated, it gives CASSASRTGDASQYF.